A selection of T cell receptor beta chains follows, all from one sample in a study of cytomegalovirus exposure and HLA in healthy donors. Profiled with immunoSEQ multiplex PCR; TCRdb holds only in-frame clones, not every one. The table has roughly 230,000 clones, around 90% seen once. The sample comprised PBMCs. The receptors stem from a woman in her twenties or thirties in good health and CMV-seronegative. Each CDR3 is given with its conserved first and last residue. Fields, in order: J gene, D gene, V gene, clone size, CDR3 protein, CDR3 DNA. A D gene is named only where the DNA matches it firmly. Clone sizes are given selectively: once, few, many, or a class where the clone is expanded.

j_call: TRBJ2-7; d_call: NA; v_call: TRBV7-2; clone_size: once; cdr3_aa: CASSLAGARATYEQYF; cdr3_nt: TGTGCCAGCAGCTTAGCGGGGGCCAGGGCGACCTACGAGCAGTACTTC
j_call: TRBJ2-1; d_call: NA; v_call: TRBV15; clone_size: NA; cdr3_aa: CATSRAALNNEQFF; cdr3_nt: TGTGCCACCAGCAGAGCCGCCCTTAACAATGAGCAGTTCTTC
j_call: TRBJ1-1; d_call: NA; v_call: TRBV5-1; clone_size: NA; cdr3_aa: CASSLDSGLNTEAFF; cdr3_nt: TGCGCCAGCAGCTTGGATTCAGGGCTGAACACTGAAGCTTTCTTT
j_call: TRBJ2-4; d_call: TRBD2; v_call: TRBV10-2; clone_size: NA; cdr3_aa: CASSESGTSARQNIQYF; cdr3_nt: TGCGCCAGCAGTGAGTCAGGGACTAGCGCACGGCAAAACATTCAGTACTTC
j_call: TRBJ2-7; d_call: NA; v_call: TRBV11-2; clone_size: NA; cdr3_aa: CASSHSGTHEQYF; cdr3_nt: TGTGCCAGCAGCCACTCAGGAACGCACGAGCAGTACTTC
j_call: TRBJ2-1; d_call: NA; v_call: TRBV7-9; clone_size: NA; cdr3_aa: CASSLRDNNEQFF; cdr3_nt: TGTGCCAGCAGCTTAAGGGACAACAATGAGCAGTTCTTC
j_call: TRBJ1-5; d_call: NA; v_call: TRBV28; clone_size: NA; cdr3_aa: CASMLGYSNQPQHF; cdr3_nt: TGTGCCAGCATGTTGGGATATAGCAATCAGCCCCAGCATTTT
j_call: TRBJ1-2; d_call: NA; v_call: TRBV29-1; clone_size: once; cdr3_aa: CSVENRLANYGYTF; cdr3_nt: TGCAGCGTTGAAAACAGGTTAGCTAACTATGGCTACACCTTC
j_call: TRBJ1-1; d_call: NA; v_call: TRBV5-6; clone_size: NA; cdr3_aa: CASSLSNTEAFF; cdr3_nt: TGTGCCAGCAGCTTGTCGAACACTGAAGCTTTCTTT
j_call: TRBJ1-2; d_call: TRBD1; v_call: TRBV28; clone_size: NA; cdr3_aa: CASSLRQGRHYGYTF; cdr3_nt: TGTGCCAGCAGTTTGAGACAGGGACGTCACTATGGCTACACCTTC
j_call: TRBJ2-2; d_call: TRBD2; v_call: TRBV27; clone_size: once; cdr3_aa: CASSLDAGVQTGELFF; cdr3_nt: TGTGCCAGCAGTCTGGACGCGGGAGTTCAAACCGGGGAGCTGTTTTTT